These 25 T cell receptor beta chains came from one sample sequenced in a study of T cell repertoires in cytomegalovirus infection. MiXCR, applied by TCRdb to the reads, yields one record per CDR3 protein. The sample has approximately 240,000 distinct CDR3 sequences; over 9% are singletons. Sequencing was carried out using PBMCs. The receptor source for this set is a human donor in good health (CMV status not recorded). Some clones in this sample may be carry-over from other donors' samples.

A word on this clonotype: The CDR3 ends on some other residue instead of the conserved phenylalanine or tryptophan, so this is likely a read error. It is unclear where the CDR3 begins or ends on the DNA, so no DNA is shown, and the CDR3 is as TCRdb lists it. The V gene is TRBV3-1, the J gene TRBJ2-4; the table's D gene call, TRBD2, was not cross checked with the DNA. Germline assignment: CDR1 LGHDT and CDR2 YNNKEL (reference sequence). The CDR3 has 14 amino acids, counting both end residues. CDR3 loop: CASSQGGTSGRALL.

In its sample, this clonotype was seen many times. This chain uses TRBV10-3 with TRBJ1-1, with 7 bases that match TRBD1. The CDR3 consists of 14 residues. CDR1 and CDR2 (germline): ENHRY, SYGVKD. V trimming: 2 bases; J trimming: 3 bases; junction bases outside the gene matches: 3. The CDR3 loop reads CAISEQTGHTEAFF. For the CDR3, the DNA is TGTGCCATCAGTGAGCAGACAGGGCACACTGAAGCTTTCTTT.

At least ten counts were recorded for this clonotype. This chain connects TRBV10-3 to TRBJ2-7, with no clear D. V lost 6 bases, J lost 0 bases, and 6 bases lay in between. The CDR3 sequence is 12 residues long. Germline CDR1 is ENHRY and CDR2 is SYGVKD. DNA for the CDR3: TGTGCCATCAGCCGAGACTCCTACGAGCAGTACTTC. This sequence encodes CAISRDSYEQYF.

This clonotype has at least ten counts. CDR3 coding DNA: TGTGCCAGCAGCCCGCGACTAGCGGGAGCCCACGAGCAGTACTTC. Residues: CASSPRLAGAHEQYF. The V call is TRBV7-2, the J call TRBJ2-7; 12 positions agree with TRBD2. The V gene's germline CDR1 is SGHTA and CDR2 FQGNSA. There are 15 residues in the CDR3. V dropped 5 bases and J dropped 5; count of bases not matched to a gene: 7. Filled out from reference TRBV7-2 and TRBJ2-7, the complete variable domain reads GAGVSQSPSNKVTEKGKDVELRCDPISGHTALYWYRQSLGQGLEFLIYFQGNSAPDKSGLPSDRFSAERTGGSVSTLTIQRTQQEDSAVYLCASSPRLAGAHEQYFGPGTRLTVT.

In the case of this clonotype: Possible read error: a much larger clone is one base away. This sequence joins TRBV12-5 and TRBJ2-5; D is unresolved. Germline CDR1 is LGHNT and CDR2 is FRNRAP. There are 14 residues in the CDR3. This chain's CDR3 is CASGLPSLQETQHF. CDR3 DNA: TGTGCTAGTGGTTTGCCCAGCCTCCAAGAGACCCAGCACTTC. Looking up the rest from reference TRBV12-5 and TRBJ2-5 gives the full variable domain: DARVTQTPRHKVTEMGQEVTMRCQPILGHNTVFWYRQTMMQGLELLAYFRNRAPLDDSGMPKDRFSAEMPDATLATLKIQPSEPRDSAVYFCASGLPSLQETQHFGPGTRLLVL.

This clonotype was found many times. The chain employs TRBV5-4 and TRBJ2-1; D is possibly TRBD2 (6 bases). The CDR3 extends over 13 amino acids. Germline lookup yields CDR1 SGHNT and CDR2 YYREEE (reference sequence). V lost 4 bases and J lost 4, with 9 bases in between. CDR3 amino acids: CASSPGTYNEQFF. The DNA for the CDR3 is TGTGCCAGCAGCCCGGGGACTTACAATGAGCAGTTCTTC.

This rearrangement joins TRBV20-1 to TRBJ2-5, with TRBD2 identical over 10 bases. The CDR3 spans 14 residues. CDR1 is DFQATT and CDR2 is SNEGSKA in the germline V gene (reference sequence). V gave up 0 bases and J gave up 4 bases; unmatched junction bases: 2. The CDR3 reads CSARELAGVETQYF. Here the CDR3 DNA reads TGCAGTGCTAGAGAGCTAGCGGGAGTAGAGACCCAGTACTTC.

The chain is built from TRBV11-3 and TRBJ2-7; TRBD2 aligns across 10 bases. Germline V gene data show CDR1 as SGHNT and CDR2 as YENEEA. Unmatched junction bases numbered 9, after V lost 4 bases and J lost 3 bases. This CDR3 spans 16 amino acids. The CDR3 reads CASSSEGTSAYYEQYF. The CDR3 DNA sequence: TGTGCCAGCAGCTCAGAAGGGACTAGCGCCTACTACGAGCAGTACTTC.

The rearrangement uses TRBV29-1 and TRBJ2-7; 7 positions agree with TRBD2. Trimming at V came to 2 bases and at J to 7 bases, leaving 8 bases not matched to a gene. CDR3 length: 13 residues. Germline loops: CDR1 SQVTM, CDR2 ANQGSEA. The CDR3 DNA reads TGCAGCGTTGAACCCCGGGGAGGGAATGAGCAGTACTTC. It codes for CSVEPRGGNEQYF.

At least ten counts were recorded for this clonotype. The V gene is TRBV7-2, the J gene TRBJ2-7; 7 bases map to TRBD1. Germline CDR1 reads SGHTA; CDR2 reads FQGNSA. V dropped 5 bases and J dropped 2; count of bases not matched to a gene: 9. This CDR3 is built from 15 residues. CDR3 nucleotides: TGTGCCAGCAGCGCCTCCGGGACAGCAGCCTACGAGCAGTACTTC. This translates into CASSASGTAAYEQYF. Looking up the rest from reference TRBV7-2 and TRBJ2-7 gives the full variable domain: GAGVSQSPSNKVTEKGKDVELRCDPISGHTALYWYRQSLGQGLEFLIYFQGNSAPDKSGLPSDRFSAERTGGSVSTLTIQRTQQEDSAVYLCASSASGTAAYEQYFGPGTRLTVT.

Concerning this clonotype itself: One base away lies a much larger clone, so this may be a sequencing read error. The genes are TRBV6-1 and TRBJ2-7; TRBD1 is a possible D gene (5 bases). V lost 6 bases and J 0 bases, leaving 9 bases between the germline ends. The CDR3 consists of 13 residues. Germline V gene sequence: CDR1 MNHNS, CDR2 SASEGT. CDR3 nucleotides: TGTGCCAGCAGCCGACAGACCTCCTACGAGCAGTACTTC. Its translation is CASSRQTSYEQYF.

The sample holds many counts of this clonotype. The chain couples TRBV6-2 or TRBV6-3 to TRBJ1-2; 7 nucleotides line up with TRBD1. The CDR3 spans 13 residues. The V and J ends lost 6 bases and 2 bases, in that order; junction bases with no gene match: 3. Germline lookup yields CDR1 MNHEY and CDR2 SVGEGT. CDR3 sequence: CASRSTGNYGYTF. The DNA for the CDR3 is TGTGCCAGCAGATCGACAGGGAACTATGGCTACACCTTC.

The chain couples TRBV25-1 to TRBJ2-2; 8 bases match TRBD1. The CDR3 has 15 amino acids. CDR1 and CDR2 from the germline V gene are MGHDK and SYGVNS. V was pared by 2 bases and J by 5 bases, with 4 bases of the junction left unmatched. The chain's CDR3 is CASSERTGLTGELFF. CDR3 in DNA: TGTGCCAGCAGTGAACGGACAGGGTTGACCGGGGAGCTGTTTTTT.

This clonotype was counted only a few times. The rearrangement uses TRBV29-1 and TRBJ2-2; 7 nucleotides match TRBD2. The CDR3 is 13 amino acids. J gave up 4 bases and V 4 bases, and 3 bases lay outside the gene matches. CDR1 SQVTM and CDR2 ANQGSEA come from the germline V gene. CDR3 sequence reads: CSVAREGTGELFF. In nucleotides, the CDR3 is TGCAGCGTTGCCAGGGAGGGCACCGGGGAGCTGTTTTTT.

CDR3 DNA sequence: TGCAGTGCTAGAGATGGGGGGATGTACAGCATTCAGTACTTC. Translating gives CSARDGGMYSIQYF. V is TRBV20-1 and J is TRBJ2-4, with a tentative D call TRBD2 (6 bases). The germline V and J ends were trimmed by 0 bases and 9 bases, with 15 bases remaining between them. Germline V gene lookup returns CDR1 DFQATT and CDR2 SNEGSKA (reference sequence). The CDR3 contains 14 residues.

V usage is TRBV7-2 and J usage is TRBJ1-1; no firm D call. Per the germline V gene, CDR1 is SGHTA and CDR2 is FQGNSA. Trimming removed 3 bases from V and 2 bases from J, with 4 bases in between. CDR3 length equals 12 residues. CDR3 residues: CASSFENTEAFF. The CDR3 bases are TGTGCCAGCAGCTTCGAAAACACTGAAGCTTTCTTT.

The genes are TRBV14 and TRBJ1-3, with D unclear. CDR3 length: 14 amino acids. Germline assignment: CDR1 SGHDN and CDR2 FVKESK. V shed 4 bases and J shed 4 bases, with 11 bases lying between them. The CDR3 DNA reads as TGTGCCAGCAGCCGGTTTTCGGGGGGAAACACCATATATTTT. This encodes CASSRFSGGNTIYF.

This chain joins TRBV6-2 or TRBV6-3 and TRBJ1-2; TRBD1 aligns across 7 bases. V lost 7 bases, J lost 2 bases, and 10 bases stayed unmatched. The CDR3 length is 15 residues. Germline CDR1 is MNHEY and CDR2 is SVGEGT. CDR3 region: CASINGQAQNYGYTF. The CDR3 DNA is TGTGCCAGCATCAACGGACAGGCGCAAAACTATGGCTACACCTTC.

This clonotype was seen many times. The rearrangement links TRBV5-5 to TRBJ2-2, with a tentative D call TRBD1 (5 bases). This CDR3 comprises 15 residues. With 4 bases removed from V and 2 bases from J, the gap between germline ends came to 12 bases. Germline CDR1 is SGHKS and CDR2 is YYEKEE (reference sequence). CDR3 coding DNA: TGTGCCAGCAGCGGCAGGGTCCCCAACACCGGGGAGCTGTTTTTT. Protein sequence: CASSGRVPNTGELFF.

This rearrangement joins TRBV6-6 to TRBJ1-5; 8 bases are shared with TRBD1. Per germline, CDR1 MNHNY and CDR2 SVGAGI (reference sequence). V was pared by 5 bases and J by 6 bases, with 15 bases of the junction left unmatched. This CDR3 is built from 17 residues. CDR3: CASSDPRIGQGAQPQHF. The CDR3 nucleotides read TGTGCCAGCAGTGACCCAAGGATTGGACAGGGCGCTCAGCCCCAGCATTTT.

The CDR3 reads CASTKGAGNTYEQYF. In DNA, the CDR3 is TGTGCCAGCACCAAAGGAGCGGGAAACACCTACGAGCAGTACTTC. The gene calls are TRBV28 and TRBJ2-7; 7 bases align to TRBD2. Germline V gene lookup returns CDR1 MDHEN and CDR2 SYDVKM. The V and J ends lost 7 bases and 2 bases, in that order; junction bases with no gene match: 11. The CDR3 spans 15 residues.

This clonotype appeared a few times. The chain employs TRBV6-1 and TRBJ2-2; 10 bases align to TRBD2. Germline CDR1 MNHNS, CDR2 SASEGT. The CDR3 has 17 amino acids. With 5 bases clipped from V and 7 bases from J, the junction kept 13 bases outside the gene matches. The CDR3 DNA sequence: TGTGCCAGCAGTCCTGAAGCGGGGGGGCAATATGACGGGGAGCTGTTTTTT. Translation: CASSPEAGGQYDGELFF.

The V call is TRBV12-3 or TRBV12-4, the J call TRBJ2-2, with a possible D match to TRBD2 (6 bases). There are 15 residues in the CDR3. Trimming removed 4 bases from V and 0 bases from J, with 9 bases in between. CDR3 bases: TGTGCCAGCAGTTGGTCGGGAGCGAACACCGGGGAGCTGTTTTTT. Its protein product is CASSWSGANTGELFF.

This clonotype was observed at least ten times. V usage is TRBV20-1 and J usage is TRBJ1-5; D is unclear. Germline CDR1 and CDR2: DFQATT and SNEGSKA (reference sequence). Trimming shortened V by 5 bases and J by 2 bases, and 13 bases separated the two germline ends. There are 14 residues in the CDR3. The DNA for the CDR3 is TGCAGTGCTTCGAAGGCGGTTGGCAATCAGCCCCAGCATTTT. Protein: CSASKAVGNQPQHF.

The table lists this clonotype with a few counts. The chain joins TRBV6-2 or TRBV6-3 to TRBJ1-2, with 10 bases that match TRBD1. V trimming: 4 bases; J trimming: 6 bases; junction bases outside the gene matches: 17. CDR1 and CDR2 (germline): MNHEY, SVGEGT. This CDR3 is 18 amino acids long. The DNA for the CDR3 is TGTGCCAGCAGTTTGCCGGGACAGGGGCTCGAGACGAGGGATGGCTACACCTTC. It translates to CASSLPGQGLETRDGYTF.